The source of this T cell receptor beta chain is a study of T cell changes during pregnancy in multiple sclerosis. The CDR3 runs 16 residues. The V and J ends lost 3 bases and 0 bases respectively, with 12 bases between them. The germline V gene has CDR1 SGDLS and CDR2 YYNGEE. The assay was immunoSEQ multiplex PCR, and TCRdb's table has in-frame clones only and misses some. The profile covers about 77,000 clones, with 89% appearing a single time and under 2.5% taken by the ten largest. This chain uses TRBV9 with TRBJ2-2; the D gene is possibly TRBD2 (7 bases). This TCR was recovered from a female donor with multiple sclerosis, enrolled in a pregnancy study. Sequenced material: peripheral blood, taken before pregnancy. The CDR3 sequence is CASSEGGGANTGELFF. CDR3 nucleotides: TGTGCCAGCAGCGAGGGGGGAGGGGCGAACACCGGGGAGCTGTTTTTT.